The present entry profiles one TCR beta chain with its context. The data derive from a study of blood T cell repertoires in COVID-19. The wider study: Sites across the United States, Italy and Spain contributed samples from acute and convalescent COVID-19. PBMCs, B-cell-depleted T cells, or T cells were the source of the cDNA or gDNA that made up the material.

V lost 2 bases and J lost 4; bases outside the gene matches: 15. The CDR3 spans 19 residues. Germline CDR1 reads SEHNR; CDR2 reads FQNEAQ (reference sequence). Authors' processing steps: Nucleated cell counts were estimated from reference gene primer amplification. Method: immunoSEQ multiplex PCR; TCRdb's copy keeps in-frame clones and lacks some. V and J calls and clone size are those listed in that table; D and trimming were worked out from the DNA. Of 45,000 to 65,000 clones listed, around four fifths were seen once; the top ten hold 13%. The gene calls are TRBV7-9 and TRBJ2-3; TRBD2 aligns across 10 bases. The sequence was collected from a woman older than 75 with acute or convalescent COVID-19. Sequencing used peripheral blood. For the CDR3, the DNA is TGTGCCAGCAGCTTACTGGGAGCGGGGGGGCGAACGGGCGCAGATACGCAGTATTTT. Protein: CASSLLGAGGRTGADTQYF.